The 26 T cell receptor beta chains presented below share a single source sample, sequenced in a study of blood T cells in healthy people across ages. A second PCR, run for about 7 to 11 cycles, used a sample-barcoded 5' primer plus a J-beta primer mix. TCRdb ran MiXCR on the 5' RACE reads and lists one entry per CDR3 protein. The sample contains roughly 1.6 million distinct CDR3 sequences, roughly 32% of which appear only once. Sequenced material: blood. Every receptor here comes from a woman aged 25 to 39 in good health.

The chain joins TRBV7-6 to TRBJ2-7; 7 bases match TRBD1. Germline V gene lookup returns CDR1 SGHVS and CDR2 FNYEAQ. Germline trimming cut 5 bases from V and 6 bases from J; bases unmatched to any gene: 4. This CDR3 region has 12 residues. In nucleotides, the CDR3 is TGTGCCAGCAGCCCGAACAGGGGCGAGCAGTACTTC. It translates to CASSPNRGEQYF.

This clonotype was detected many times. The chain recombines TRBV27 with TRBJ2-3, with 8 bases fitting TRBD1. Looked up from germline, CDR1 is MNHEY and CDR2 is SMNVEV (reference sequence). Trimming at V came to 4 bases and at J to 3 bases, leaving 6 bases not matched to a gene. This CDR3 contains 15 residues. The CDR3, as DNA: TGTGCCAGCAGTTCCTTAGGACAGGGTACAGATACGCAGTATTTT. It translates to CASSSLGQGTDTQYF.

The chain has TRBV7-8 and TRBJ2-3; TRBD2 aligns across 9 bases. The CDR3 extends over 15 amino acids. Trimming removed 1 base from V and 4 bases from J; junction bases left unmatched: 3. Germline assignment: CDR1 SGHVS and CDR2 FQNEAQ. The CDR3 coding sequence is TGTGCCAGCAGCTTAGGCGGGAGGGCCCCAGATACGCAGTATTTT. Translated, it gives CASSLGGRAPDTQYF.

This clonotype was found a few times. This rearrangement joins TRBV5-5 to TRBJ2-7; 8 bases match TRBD1. CDR3 length: 14 residues. The germline V gene has CDR1 SGHKS and CDR2 YYEKEE (reference sequence). With V trimmed by 1 base and J by 4 bases, 4 bases remained unmatched. As DNA, the CDR3 is TGTGCCAGCAGCTTGCCAGACAGGGGTTACGAGCAGTACTTC. It yields the protein CASSLPDRGYEQYF.

The rearrangement uses TRBV20-1 and TRBJ2-7, with 9 bases lining up with TRBD1. This CDR3 has 15 residues. Germline V gene lookup returns CDR1 DFQATT and CDR2 SNEGSKA (reference sequence). V trimming: 0 bases; J trimming: 6 bases; junction bases outside the gene matches: 9. In DNA, the CDR3 is TGCAGTGCTAGAGATTACAGGGGGCTCAATGCCGAGCAGTACTTC. It is translated as CSARDYRGLNAEQYF.

The rearrangement links TRBV5-4 to TRBJ2-3, with D unresolved. Trimming removed 1 base from V and 2 bases from J, with 14 bases in between. The CDR3 loop spans 16 amino acids. Germline lookup yields CDR1 SGHNT and CDR2 YYREEE (reference sequence). CDR3 nucleotide sequence: TGTGCCAGCAGCTTGTGGGCGGACCTATTCACAGATACGCAGTATTTT. Translated: CASSLWADLFTDTQYF.

This clonotype was recorded at least ten times. The V and J genes are TRBV28 and TRBJ2-3, with TRBD1 identical over 7 bases. The CDR3 is made up of 14 amino acids. The V gene end was trimmed by 8 bases and the J gene end by 0 bases; junction bases not matched to a gene: 5. Germline-derived CDR1 and CDR2 are MDHEN and SYDVKM. CDR3 amino acids: CASDRVESTDTQYF. The CDR3 DNA is TGTGCCAGCGACAGGGTAGAGAGCACAGATACGCAGTATTTT.

The chain carries TRBV6-5 and TRBJ2-4, with D maybe TRBD2 (6 bases). The J call is doubtful: the DNA matches TRBJ2-7 better. This CDR3 is built from 13 residues. The germline V gene has CDR1 MNHEY and CDR2 SVGAGI. CDR3 loop: CASSYRGTFEQYF. In nucleotides, the CDR3 is TGTGCCAGCAGTTACCGGGGGACTTTCGAGCAGTACTTC.

The CDR3 protein is CASSLSEGGGPHEQYF. The CDR3 DNA reads TGTGCCAGCAGTTTATCCGAAGGGGGAGGGCCTCACGAGCAGTACTTC. The V gene is TRBV27, the J gene TRBJ2-7; possible D gene TRBD2, 7 bases. V lost 0 bases and J 5 bases, leaving 17 bases between the germline ends. CDR3 length equals 16 residues. Germline V gives CDR1 MNHEY, CDR2 SMNVEV (reference sequence).

Note on this clonotype: At one of its ends the junction is not consistent with the germline gene, which may arise from a read error. J is TRBJ2-1 and V is TRBV4-1; 8 bases are shared with TRBD2. The CDR3 is 16 amino acids. Germline values: CDR1 MGHRA, CDR2 YSYEKL. DNA of the CDR3: TGCGCCGGCAGCCATCGACCGGGACTAGACTACAATGAGCAGTTCTTC. It translates to CAGSHRPGLDYNEQFF.

This chain joins TRBV7-2 and TRBJ1-6; 8 positions match TRBD1. There are 15 residues in the CDR3. The germline V gene encodes CDR1 SGHTA and CDR2 FQGNSA. V shed 4 bases, J shed 7 bases, and the junction held 6 bases outside the gene matches. The CDR3 protein is CASSSRGQRNSPLHF. The CDR3 region has the DNA TGTGCCAGCAGCTCCAGGGGGCAAAGGAATTCACCCCTCCACTTT.

This rearrangement joins TRBV7-3 to TRBJ2-3; TRBD2 aligns across 8 bases. In germline, CDR1 is SGHTA, CDR2 FQGTGA. CDR3 size: 16 residues. Trimming at V came to 5 bases and at J to 4 bases, leaving 11 bases not matched to a gene. The CDR3 DNA reads as TGTGCCAGCAGCATTAGCGGGACGCCCCGGGCAGATACGCAGTATTTT. As protein: CASSISGTPRADTQYF. The full variable domain, rest sourced from reference TRBV7-3 and TRBJ2-3, is GAGVSQTPSNKVTEKGKYVELRCDPISGHTALYWYRQSLGQGPEFLIYFQGTGAADDSGLPNDRFFAVRPEGSVSTLKIQRTERGDSAVYLCASSISGTPRADTQYFGPGTRLTVL.

This clonotype has a count of ten or more. V gene TRBV9 combines with J gene TRBJ2-7; the D gene could be TRBD1 or TRBD2 (5 bases each). Germline lookup yields CDR1 SGDLS and CDR2 YYNGEE. This CDR3 is built from 14 residues. V lost 3 bases and J lost 2, with 12 bases in between. CDR3 amino acids: CASSGGLGAYEQYF. The DNA for the CDR3 is TGTGCCAGCAGCGGGGGATTGGGGGCCTACGAGCAGTACTTC.

A few counts support this clonotype. This chain joins TRBV6-2 or TRBV6-3 and TRBJ1-2, with 10 bases matching TRBD1. The germline gives CDR1 MNHEY, CDR2 SVGEGT. The CDR3 extends over 14 amino acids. With 4 bases clipped from V and 6 bases from J, the junction kept 5 bases outside the gene matches. CDR3 bases: TGTGCCAGCAGTTTCGGACAGGGGGTCAATGGCTACACCTTC. It yields the protein CASSFGQGVNGYTF.

Comment on this clonotype: This may stem from a read error, because a much larger clone lies one nucleotide away. The CDR3: CASSLALRGGTF. The CDR3 DNA reads as TGTGCCAGCAGCTTAGCGCTTAGAGGGGGCACCTTC. This chain links TRBV7-2 with TRBJ1-2, with D possibly being TRBD1 (6 bases). The length of the CDR3 is 12 residues. From germline, CDR1 is SGHTA and CDR2 FQGNSA. Trimming removed 0 bases from V and 13 bases from J, with 12 bases in between.

This clonotype was seen a handful of times. The genes are TRBV7-2 and TRBJ1-2, with TRBD1 matching 10 bases. Germline V CDR1 and CDR2: SGHTA, FQGNSA. The CDR3 is made up of 13 amino acids. V lost 3 bases to trimming and J lost 8 bases; unmatched junction nucleotides: 3. CDR3 coding DNA: TGTGCCAGCAGCTTTGACAGGGGGCACGGCTACACCTTC. Amino acid sequence: CASSFDRGHGYTF.

At least ten counts were recorded for this clonotype. The chain has TRBV29-1 and TRBJ2-5; perhaps D is TRBD1 or TRBD2 (6 bases each). Trimming stripped 3 bases from V and 5 bases from J, with 13 bases between. Germline CDR1 SQVTM, CDR2 ANQGSEA. This CDR3 is built from 13 residues. The CDR3 sequence: CSVDQGTRETQYF. Here the CDR3 DNA reads TGCAGCGTTGATCAGGGGACTCGGGAGACCCAGTACTTC.

The chain carries TRBV5-4 and TRBJ1-2; TRBD1 matches at 8 bases. CDR3 length: 13 residues. The V segment lost 3 bases and the J segment 8 bases; nucleotides outside the gene matches: 6. Germline-derived CDR1 and CDR2 are SGHNT and YYREEE (reference sequence). DNA of the CDR3: TGTGCCAGCAGCTCACAGGGGGAGGGGGGCTACACCTTC. Its translation is CASSSQGEGGYTF.

Turning to this clonotype: A much bigger clone sits one base away, suggesting this may be a read error. The chain uses TRBV13 and TRBJ2-7; unclear D gene. The V end lost 5 bases, the J end lost 0 bases, and 14 bases lay between the germline ends. Germline V gives CDR1 PRHDT, CDR2 FYEKMQ (reference sequence). The CDR3 spans 15 residues. The CDR3 region is CASSPAVDLSYEQYF. For the CDR3, the DNA is TGTGCCAGCAGCCCCGCGGTAGACCTCTCCTACGAGCAGTACTTC.

The gene calls are TRBV7-8 and TRBJ2-1; TRBD1 matches at 8 bases. The junction had 9 bases not matched to a gene; V was cut back by 3 bases and J by 5 bases. The CDR3 consists of 16 residues. Germline values: CDR1 SGHVS, CDR2 FQNEAQ. In DNA form, the CDR3 reads TGTGCCAGCAGCTTCACCCGGGACAGGAGAAACAATGAGCAGTTCTTC. Protein sequence: CASSFTRDRRNNEQFF.

The J gene is TRBJ1-1, the V gene TRBV20-1; no reliable D call. This CDR3 has 12 amino acids. Germline values: CDR1 DFQATT, CDR2 SNEGSKA (reference sequence). V lost 8 bases to trimming and J lost 6 bases, with 16 bases between them. CDR3 DNA: TGCAGTATCCTTTTTGGGGAGCCTGAAGCTTTCTTT. Its translation: CSILFGEPEAFF.

Comment on this clonotype: A much bigger clone sits one base away, suggesting this may be a read error. The rearrangement links TRBV6-1 to TRBJ2-5, with 7 bases identical to TRBD2. The DNA end is more similar to TRBJ2-7, so the J call may be wrong. The CDR3 spans 14 residues. Germline V gives CDR1 MNHNS, CDR2 SASEGT. The CDR3 DNA is TGTGCCAGCAGTGAGGCTAGCGGCTCCTGCGAGCAGTACTTC. It yields the protein CASSEASGSCEQYF.

V is TRBV10-3 and J is TRBJ2-1; the D is unclear. The germline CDR1 and CDR2 sequences are ENHRY and SYGVKD. This CDR3 is 14 amino acids long. The V and J ends lost 6 bases and 0 bases respectively, with 9 bases between them. The chain's CDR3 is CAIRDDSSYNEQFF. The DNA for the CDR3 is TGTGCCATCAGGGACGATAGCTCCTACAATGAGCAGTTCTTC.

This clonotype came up many times. CDR3 coding DNA: TGTGCCAGCAGCTCGGACAGGGCCACTGAAGCTTTCTTT. Its protein is CASSSDRATEAFF. V gene TRBV7-2 combines with J gene TRBJ1-1; 8 bases line up with TRBD1. The CDR3 runs to 13 residues. CDR1 is SGHTA and CDR2 is FQGNSA in the germline V gene. With 4 bases clipped from V and 4 bases from J, the junction kept 2 bases outside the gene matches.

A few counts support this clonotype. In nucleotides, the CDR3 is TGTGCCAGCAGCTCTTGGGAAACTAGCGGGGTACCAGATACGCAGTATTTT. Translating gives CASSSWETSGVPDTQYF. The chain links TRBV7-3 to TRBJ2-3, with 10 bases fitting TRBD2. The CDR3 is made up of 17 amino acids. Germline CDR1 is SGHTA and CDR2 is FQGTGA. With 4 bases clipped from V and 4 bases from J, the junction kept 11 bases outside the gene matches.

CDR3 sequence reads: CSASFDRGPVDEQFF. The DNA of the CDR3 is TGCAGTGCTTCCTTCGACAGGGGTCCCGTCGATGAGCAGTTCTTC. This sequence joins TRBV20-1 and TRBJ2-1; 8 bases line up with TRBD1. The CDR3 is 15 amino acids. Germline V gives CDR1 DFQATT, CDR2 SNEGSKA (reference sequence). V dropped 5 bases and J dropped 8; count of bases not matched to a gene: 14.